One sample yielded the 19 T cell receptor beta chains listed below, sequenced in a study of T cell repertoires in cytomegalovirus infection. Which antigens these TCRs recognize remains unknown. TCRdb analysed the reads with MiXCR anew, one entry per CDR3 protein. This sample has roughly 990,000 distinct CDR3 sequences, with roughly 30% found just once. Sample: cultured CD8+ T cells from PBMCs, taken from culture after CMV antigen stimulation. Source of these receptors: a human donor in good health (CMV status not recorded). Some clones in this sample may be carry-over from other donors' samples.

V and J are TRBV12-3 or TRBV12-4 and TRBJ1-2; 7 positions agree with TRBD1. The CDR3 runs 14 residues. With V trimmed by 6 bases and J by 7 bases, 11 bases remained unmatched. In DNA form, the CDR3 reads TGTGCCAGCAGCAACGCCCCTACAGGGGTTGGCTACACCTTC. Protein: CASSNAPTGVGYTF.

As to this clonotype: The conserved final phenylalanine or tryptophan is absent from the CDR3, which likely points to a read error. The chain combines TRBV27 with TRBJ1-5, with D tentatively TRBD1 (6 bases). Germline CDR1 and CDR2: MNHEY and SMNVEV (reference sequence). CDR3 size: 15 residues. Trimming pared 5 bases from V and 0 bases from J, leaving 11 bases between. CDR3 region: CASSPWTASNQPQHL. CDR3 nucleotide sequence: TGTGCCAGCAGTCCCTGGACAGCTAGCAATCAGCCCCAGCATTTA.

In this sample, this clonotype turned up a few times. The rearrangement joins TRBV5-5 to TRBJ2-1; 7 bases are a match to TRBD1. The trim removed 4 bases at V and 10 bases at J, leaving 8 bases unmatched. This CDR3 comprises 13 residues. Germline lookup yields CDR1 SGHKS and CDR2 YYEKEE (reference sequence). The CDR3 spells CASSLHPGQEQFF. The CDR3 DNA is TGTGCCAGCAGCCTCCACCCGGGACAGGAGCAGTTCTTC.

This chain links TRBV11-2 with TRBJ2-1; perhaps D is TRBD1 or TRBD2 (5 bases each). This CDR3 has 18 amino acids. Germline V lookup: CDR1 SGHAT, CDR2 FQNNGV. V was trimmed by 2 bases and J by 8 bases, leaving 25 bases between them. The CDR3 spells CASSLIGPEAGITDEQFF. The CDR3 nucleotides read TGTGCCAGCAGCTTAATAGGACCGGAGGCAGGGATCACAGATGAGCAGTTCTTC.

With respect to this clonotype: The junction departs from the called germline gene at one end, perhaps through a read error. This chain uses TRBV5-6 with TRBJ2-3, with 7 bases aligning to TRBD1. Germline CDR1 is SGHDT and CDR2 is YYEEEE. CDR3 length equals 17 residues. The CDR3 DNA reads TGTGTCAGCAGCGTACGTCCACAGGGGATCGGAACAGATACGCAGTATTTT. Translation: CVSSVRPQGIGTDTQYF.

This clonotype was found a few times. The chain recombines TRBV19 with TRBJ2-5; no clear D. The germline CDR1 and CDR2 sequences are LNHDA and SQIVND (reference sequence). The CDR3 length is 13 residues. V lost 3 bases to trimming and J lost 1 base, with 6 bases between them. CDR3 protein: CASSIQPQETQYF. CDR3 nucleotide sequence: TGTGCCAGTAGTATTCAGCCCCAAGAGACCCAGTACTTC.

Only a few counts were recorded for this clonotype. The gene calls are TRBV29-1 and TRBJ2-7; a weak D match, TRBD1 (6 bases). The CDR3 consists of 14 residues. The germline V and J ends were trimmed by 0 bases and 7 bases, with 16 bases remaining between them. Per germline, CDR1 SQVTM and CDR2 ANQGSEA. CDR3: CSVEETGHRGEQYF. Written as DNA, the CDR3 is TGCAGCGTTGAAGAGACGGGCCATAGGGGGGAGCAGTACTTC.

The sample holds many counts of this clonotype. This chain uses TRBV7-2 with TRBJ2-1; D unclear. The CDR3 extends over 16 amino acids. CDR1 and CDR2 (germline): SGHTA, FQGNSA. Between the trimmed V and J ends, which lost 4 bases and 8 bases, there was a span of 21 bases. The CDR3 is CASSSRGQAVFDEQFF. DNA of the CDR3: TGTGCCAGCAGCTCCCGAGGTCAGGCAGTATTCGATGAGCAGTTCTTC.

The J gene is TRBJ2-6, the V gene TRBV15, with TRBD1 identical over 9 bases. The ends lost 4 bases at V and 2 bases at J; junction bases unmatched: 3. The CDR3 totals 16 residues. From germline, CDR1 is LNHNV and CDR2 YYDKDF (reference sequence). The CDR3 protein is CATSTGTGTGANVLTF. CDR3 sequence (DNA): TGTGCCACCAGCACCGGGACAGGGACTGGGGCCAACGTCCTGACTTTC.

This clonotype has a handful of counts. This sequence joins TRBV19 and TRBJ1-1; a weak D match, TRBD1 (6 bases). V lost 10 bases and J 4 bases, leaving 28 bases between the germline ends. The CDR3 extends over 17 amino acids. The germline gives CDR1 LNHDA, CDR2 SQIVND (reference sequence). This CDR3 reads CAILPRREGGLRTEAFF. The CDR3 DNA is TGTGCCATCCTCCCCCGGCGGGAAGGGGGATTGCGCACTGAAGCTTTCTTT.

V is TRBV29-1 and J is TRBJ1-3; weak D call: TRBD1 (6 bases). Per germline, CDR1 SQVTM and CDR2 ANQGSEA. Trimming stripped 4 bases from V and 0 bases from J, with 16 bases between. The CDR3 runs 16 residues. The CDR3 bases are TGCAGCGTTGGAATTCGACAGGCCTCCTCTGGAAACACCATATATTTT. Translation gives CSVGIRQASSGNTIYF.

This chain connects TRBV20-1 to TRBJ1-2; D is unclear. V dropped 0 bases and J dropped 1 base, with 9 bases sitting between them. In germline, CDR1 is DFQATT, CDR2 SNEGSKA (reference sequence). This CDR3 is 14 amino acids long. The CDR3 reads CSARDLDSNYGYTF. DNA for the CDR3: TGCAGTGCTAGAGATCTAGATAGTAACTATGGCTACACCTTC.

CDR3 protein: CASSSFSPAGKNIQYF. The CDR3 nucleotides are TGTGCCAGCAGCTCCTTTAGTCCGGCGGGCAAAAACATTCAGTACTTC. The chain is built from TRBV7-9 and TRBJ2-4, with D possibly TRBD2 on 5 matching bases. Trimming pared 4 bases from V and 3 bases from J, leaving 16 bases between. CDR1 and CDR2 from the germline V gene are SEHNR and FQNEAQ (reference sequence). The CDR3 sequence is 16 residues long.

This clonotype has just one count. V and J are TRBV5-1 and TRBJ1-1, with 7 bases identical to TRBD1. The junction had 14 bases not matched to a gene; V was cut back by 4 bases and J by 2 bases. This CDR3 comprises 17 residues. CDR1 is SGHRS, CDR2 YFSETQ, per germline. This chain's CDR3 is CASSRPGTVDPNTEAFF. For the CDR3, the DNA is TGCGCCAGCAGCCGTCCCGGGACAGTGGACCCTAACACTGAAGCTTTCTTT.

This sequence joins TRBV19 and TRBJ1-1, with D maybe TRBD1 (5 bases). The CDR3 sequence is 14 residues long. CDR1 is LNHDA, CDR2 SQIVND, per germline (reference sequence). With 7 bases removed from V and 1 base from J, the gap between germline ends came to 13 bases. Written as DNA, the CDR3 is TGTGCCAGTACCGATGGGGGTACGAACACTGAAGCTTTCTTT. This codes for CASTDGGTNTEAFF.

The chain combines TRBV7-8 with TRBJ1-4, with a weak D call TRBD1 (5 bases). The germline V gene encodes CDR1 SGHVS and CDR2 FQNEAQ. This CDR3 spans 15 amino acids. The V end was cut by 5 bases, the J end by 3 bases, with 13 bases between. CDR3 nucleotides: TGTGCCAGCAGCCAGTGGGGCAACCCTAATGAAAAACTGTTTTTT. This gives the protein CASSQWGNPNEKLFF.

The rearrangement joins TRBV19 to TRBJ2-1; TRBD1 aligns across 9 bases. The germline V gene encodes CDR1 LNHDA and CDR2 SQIVND (reference sequence). With V trimmed by 4 bases and J by 4 bases, 11 bases remained unmatched. CDR3 length: 17 amino acids. CDR3 nucleotides: TGTGCCAGTAGTAGGACAGGGGCCCACAACCCGTACAATGAGCAGTTCTTC. Protein product: CASSRTGAHNPYNEQFF.

This clonotype has just a few counts. The genes are TRBV28 and TRBJ1-3; the D gene is possibly TRBD1 (5 bases). Trimming removed 3 bases from V and 1 base from J, with 13 bases in between. The length of the CDR3 is 16 residues. Germline V gene lookup returns CDR1 MDHEN and CDR2 SYDVKM. For the CDR3, the DNA is TGTGCCAGCAGTTTCCCGGGGACGCTTTCTGGAAACACCATATATTTT. Amino acid sequence: CASSFPGTLSGNTIYF.

This clonotype has more than one count but fewer than ten. The rearrangement uses TRBV27 and TRBJ2-7; D is unclear. The CDR3 spans 13 residues. CDR1 and CDR2 from the germline V gene are MNHEY and SMNVEV (reference sequence). V was pared by 4 bases and J by 5 bases, with 12 bases between. Here the CDR3 DNA reads TGTGCCAGCAGTTCTTTGGGGTTCGACGAGCAGTACTTC. As protein: CASSSLGFDEQYF.